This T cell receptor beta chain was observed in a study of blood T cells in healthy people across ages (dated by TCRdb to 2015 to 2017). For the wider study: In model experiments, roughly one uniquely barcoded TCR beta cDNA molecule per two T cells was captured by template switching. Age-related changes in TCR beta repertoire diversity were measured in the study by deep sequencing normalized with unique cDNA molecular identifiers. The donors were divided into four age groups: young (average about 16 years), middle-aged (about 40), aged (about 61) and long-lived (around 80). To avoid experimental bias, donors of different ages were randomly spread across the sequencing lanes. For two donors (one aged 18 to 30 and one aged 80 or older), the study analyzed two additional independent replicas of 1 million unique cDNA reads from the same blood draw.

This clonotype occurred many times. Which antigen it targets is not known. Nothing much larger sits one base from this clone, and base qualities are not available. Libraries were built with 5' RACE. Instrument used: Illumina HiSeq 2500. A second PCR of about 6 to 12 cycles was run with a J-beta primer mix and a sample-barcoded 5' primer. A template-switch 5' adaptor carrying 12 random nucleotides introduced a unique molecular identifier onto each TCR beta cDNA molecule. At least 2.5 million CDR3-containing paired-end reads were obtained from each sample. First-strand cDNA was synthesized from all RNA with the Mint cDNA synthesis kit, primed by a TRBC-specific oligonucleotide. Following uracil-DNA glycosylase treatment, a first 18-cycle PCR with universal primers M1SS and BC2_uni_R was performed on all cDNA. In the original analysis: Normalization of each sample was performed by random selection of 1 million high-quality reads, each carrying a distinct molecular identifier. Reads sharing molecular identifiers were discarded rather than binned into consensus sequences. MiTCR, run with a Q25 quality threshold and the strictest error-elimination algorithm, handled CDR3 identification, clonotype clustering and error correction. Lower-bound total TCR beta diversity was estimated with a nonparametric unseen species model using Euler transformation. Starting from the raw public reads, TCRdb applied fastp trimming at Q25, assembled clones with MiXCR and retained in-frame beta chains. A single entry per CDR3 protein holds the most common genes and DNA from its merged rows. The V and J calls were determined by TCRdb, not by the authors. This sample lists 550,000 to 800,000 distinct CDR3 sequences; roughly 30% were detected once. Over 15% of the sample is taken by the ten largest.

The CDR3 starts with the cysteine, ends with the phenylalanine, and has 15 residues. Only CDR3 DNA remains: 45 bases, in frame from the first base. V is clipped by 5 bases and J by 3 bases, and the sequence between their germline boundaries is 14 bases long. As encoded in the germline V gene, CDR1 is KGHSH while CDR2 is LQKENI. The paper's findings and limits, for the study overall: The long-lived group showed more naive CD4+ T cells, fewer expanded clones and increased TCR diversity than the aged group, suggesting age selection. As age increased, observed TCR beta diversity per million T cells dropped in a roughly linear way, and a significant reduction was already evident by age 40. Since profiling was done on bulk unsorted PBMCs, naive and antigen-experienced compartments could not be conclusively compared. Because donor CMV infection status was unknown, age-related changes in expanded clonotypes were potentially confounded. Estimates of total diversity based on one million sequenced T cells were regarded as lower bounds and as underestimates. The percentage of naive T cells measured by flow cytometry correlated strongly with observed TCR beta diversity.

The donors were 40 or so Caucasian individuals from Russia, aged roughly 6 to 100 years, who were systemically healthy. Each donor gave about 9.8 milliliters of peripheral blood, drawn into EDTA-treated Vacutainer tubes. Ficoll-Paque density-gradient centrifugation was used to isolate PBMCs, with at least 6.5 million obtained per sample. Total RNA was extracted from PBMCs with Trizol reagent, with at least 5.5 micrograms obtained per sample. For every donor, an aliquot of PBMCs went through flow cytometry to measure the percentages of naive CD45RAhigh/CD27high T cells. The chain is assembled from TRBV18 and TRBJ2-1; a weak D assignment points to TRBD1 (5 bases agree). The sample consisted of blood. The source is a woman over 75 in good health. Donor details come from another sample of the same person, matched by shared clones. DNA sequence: TGTGCCAGCTCAGAAGGGGTCGGTGTCTACAATGAGCAGTTCTTC. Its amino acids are CASSEGVGVYNEQFF.